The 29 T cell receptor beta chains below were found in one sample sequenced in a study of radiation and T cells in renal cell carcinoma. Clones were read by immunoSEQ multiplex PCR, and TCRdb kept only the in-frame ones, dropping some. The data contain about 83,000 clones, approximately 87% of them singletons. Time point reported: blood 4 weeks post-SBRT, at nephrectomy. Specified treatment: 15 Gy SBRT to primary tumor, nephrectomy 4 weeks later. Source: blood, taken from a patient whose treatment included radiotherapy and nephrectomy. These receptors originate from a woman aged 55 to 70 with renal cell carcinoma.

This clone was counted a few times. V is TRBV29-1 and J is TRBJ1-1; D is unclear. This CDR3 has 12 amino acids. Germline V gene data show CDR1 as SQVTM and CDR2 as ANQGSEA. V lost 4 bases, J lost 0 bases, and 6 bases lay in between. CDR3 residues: CSVGSLNTEAFF. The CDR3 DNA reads TGCAGCGTTGGAAGCCTGAACACTGAAGCTTTCTTT.

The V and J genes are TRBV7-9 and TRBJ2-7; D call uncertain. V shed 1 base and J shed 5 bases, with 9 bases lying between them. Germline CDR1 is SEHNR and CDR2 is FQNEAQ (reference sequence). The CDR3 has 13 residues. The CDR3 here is CASSLGFGHEQYF. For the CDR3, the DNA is TGTGCCAGCAGCTTAGGTTTCGGTCACGAGCAGTACTTC.

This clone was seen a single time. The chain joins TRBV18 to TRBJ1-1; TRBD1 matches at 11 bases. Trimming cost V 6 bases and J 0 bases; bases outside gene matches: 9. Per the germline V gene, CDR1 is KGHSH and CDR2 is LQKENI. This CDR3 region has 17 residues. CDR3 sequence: CASSLTGTGGMNTEAFF. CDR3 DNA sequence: TGTGCCAGCTCGCTCACCGGGACAGGGGGGATGAACACTGAAGCTTTCTTT.

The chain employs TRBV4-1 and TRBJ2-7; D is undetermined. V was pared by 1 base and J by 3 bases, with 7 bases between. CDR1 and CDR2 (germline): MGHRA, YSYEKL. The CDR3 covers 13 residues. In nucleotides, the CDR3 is TGCGCCAGCAGCCAAGGGCCGAGCTACGAGCAGTACTTC. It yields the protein CASSQGPSYEQYF.

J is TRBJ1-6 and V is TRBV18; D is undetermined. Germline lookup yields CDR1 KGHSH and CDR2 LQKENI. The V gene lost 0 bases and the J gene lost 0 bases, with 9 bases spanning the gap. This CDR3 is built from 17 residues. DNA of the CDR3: TGTGCCAGCTCACCACCGGGAGTGAGCTCCTATAATTCACCCCTCCACTTT. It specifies CASSPPGVSSYNSPLHF.

The CDR3 DNA follows: TGTGCCAGCAGCGGAGCAGGAGGGGCCCCTGTTGGCTACACCTTC. It encodes CASSGAGGAPVGYTF. The chain has TRBV9 and TRBJ1-2, with D perhaps TRBD1 (5 bases). This CDR3 spans 15 amino acids. CDR1 is SGDLS and CDR2 is YYNGEE in the germline V gene. V was pared by 3 bases and J by 7 bases, with 19 bases between.

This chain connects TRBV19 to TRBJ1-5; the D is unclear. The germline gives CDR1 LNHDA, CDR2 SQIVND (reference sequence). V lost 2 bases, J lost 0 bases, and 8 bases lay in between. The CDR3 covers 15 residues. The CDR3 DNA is TGTGCCAGTAGTATAATGTCGAGTAGCAATCAGCCCCAGCATTTT. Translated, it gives CASSIMSSSNQPQHF.

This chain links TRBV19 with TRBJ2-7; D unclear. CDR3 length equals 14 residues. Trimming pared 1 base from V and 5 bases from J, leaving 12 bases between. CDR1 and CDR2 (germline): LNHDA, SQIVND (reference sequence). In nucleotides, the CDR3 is TGTGCCAGTAGTATAGGCATTGGCCTCCACGAGCAGTACTTC. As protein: CASSIGIGLHEQYF.

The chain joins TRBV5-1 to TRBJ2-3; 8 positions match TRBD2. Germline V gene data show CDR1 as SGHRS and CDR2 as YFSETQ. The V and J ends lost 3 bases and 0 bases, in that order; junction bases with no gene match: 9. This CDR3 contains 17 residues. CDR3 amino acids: CASSSGVAGTSTDTQYF. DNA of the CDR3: TGCGCCAGCAGCTCCGGGGTAGCGGGGACCAGCACAGATACGCAGTATTTT. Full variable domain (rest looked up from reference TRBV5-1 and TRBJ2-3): KAGVTQTPRYLIKTRGQQVTLSCSPISGHRSVSWYQQTPGQGLQFLFEYFSETQRNKGNFPGRFSGRQFSNSRSEMNVSTLELGDSALYLCASSSGVAGTSTDTQYFGPGTRLTVL.

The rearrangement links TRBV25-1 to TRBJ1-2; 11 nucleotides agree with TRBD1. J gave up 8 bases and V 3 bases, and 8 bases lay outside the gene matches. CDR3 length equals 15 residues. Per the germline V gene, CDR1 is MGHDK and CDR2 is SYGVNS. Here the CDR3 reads CASSERDRGGQGYTF. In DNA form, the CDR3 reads TGTGCCAGCAGTGAGAGGGACAGGGGGGGACAGGGCTACACCTTC.

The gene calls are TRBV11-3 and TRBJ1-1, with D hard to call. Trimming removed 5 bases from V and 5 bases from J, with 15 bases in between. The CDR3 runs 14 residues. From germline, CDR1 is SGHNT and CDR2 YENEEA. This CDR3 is CASSLGGERTEAFF. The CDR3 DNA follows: TGTGCCAGCAGCCTGGGTGGGGAGAGGACTGAAGCTTTCTTT.

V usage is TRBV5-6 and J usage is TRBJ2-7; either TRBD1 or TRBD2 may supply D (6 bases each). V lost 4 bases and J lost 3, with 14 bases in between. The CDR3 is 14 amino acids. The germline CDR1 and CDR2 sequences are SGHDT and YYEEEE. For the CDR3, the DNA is TGTGCCAGCAGCCTCCGGGGGCAGTTCTACGAGCAGTACTTC. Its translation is CASSLRGQFYEQYF.

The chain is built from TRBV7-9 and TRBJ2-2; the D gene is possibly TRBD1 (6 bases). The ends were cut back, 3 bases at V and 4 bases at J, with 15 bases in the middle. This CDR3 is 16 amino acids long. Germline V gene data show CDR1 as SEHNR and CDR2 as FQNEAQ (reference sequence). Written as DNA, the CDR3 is TGTGCCAGCAGCTTCGGTCAAGGGACACTCACCGGGGAGCTGTTTTTT. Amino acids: CASSFGQGTLTGELFF.

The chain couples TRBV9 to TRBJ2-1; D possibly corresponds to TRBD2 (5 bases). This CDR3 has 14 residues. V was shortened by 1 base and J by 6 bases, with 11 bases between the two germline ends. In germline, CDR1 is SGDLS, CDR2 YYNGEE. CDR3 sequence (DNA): TGTGCCAGCAGCGTACGATGGGAGCGCAATGAGCAGTTCTTC. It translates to CASSVRWERNEQFF.

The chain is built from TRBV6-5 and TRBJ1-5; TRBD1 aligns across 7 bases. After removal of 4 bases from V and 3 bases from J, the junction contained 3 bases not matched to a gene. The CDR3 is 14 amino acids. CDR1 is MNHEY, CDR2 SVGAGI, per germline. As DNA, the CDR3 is TGTGCCAGCAGTTTCGACAGGGACAATCAGCCCCAGCATTTT. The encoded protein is CASSFDRDNQPQHF.

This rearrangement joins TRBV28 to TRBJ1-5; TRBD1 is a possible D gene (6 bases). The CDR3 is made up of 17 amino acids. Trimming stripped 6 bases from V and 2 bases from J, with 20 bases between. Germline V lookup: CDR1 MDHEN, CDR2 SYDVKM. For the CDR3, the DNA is TGTGCCAGCAGCCCTCCCGGGACATTTCGGGGCAATCAGCCCCAGCATTTT. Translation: CASSPPGTFRGNQPQHF. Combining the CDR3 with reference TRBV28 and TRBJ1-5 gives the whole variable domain DVKVTQSSRYLVKRTGEKVFLECVQDMDHENMFWYRQDPGLGLRLIYFSYDVKMKEKGDIPEGYSVSREKKERFSLILESASTNQTSMYLCASSPPGTFRGNQPQHFGDGTRLSIL.

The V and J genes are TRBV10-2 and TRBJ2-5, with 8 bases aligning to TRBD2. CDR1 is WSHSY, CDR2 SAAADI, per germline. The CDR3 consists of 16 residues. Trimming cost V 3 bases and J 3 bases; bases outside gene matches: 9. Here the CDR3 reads CASSDRSTSGEETQYF. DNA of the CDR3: TGCGCCAGCAGTGATAGGTCCACTAGCGGTGAAGAGACCCAGTACTTC.

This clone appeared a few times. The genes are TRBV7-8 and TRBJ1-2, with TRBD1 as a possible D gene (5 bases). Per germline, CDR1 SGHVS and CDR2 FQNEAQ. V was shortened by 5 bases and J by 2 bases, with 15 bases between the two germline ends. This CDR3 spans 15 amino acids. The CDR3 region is CASSPSDIWNYGYTF. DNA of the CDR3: TGTGCCAGCAGCCCTTCGGACATCTGGAACTATGGCTACACCTTC.

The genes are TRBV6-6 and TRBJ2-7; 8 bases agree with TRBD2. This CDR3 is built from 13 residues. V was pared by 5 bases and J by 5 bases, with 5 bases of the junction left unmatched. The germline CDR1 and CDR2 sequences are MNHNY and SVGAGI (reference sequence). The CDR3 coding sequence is TGTGCCAGCAGTGCAGGACTAGCCCACGAGCAGTACTTC. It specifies CASSAGLAHEQYF.

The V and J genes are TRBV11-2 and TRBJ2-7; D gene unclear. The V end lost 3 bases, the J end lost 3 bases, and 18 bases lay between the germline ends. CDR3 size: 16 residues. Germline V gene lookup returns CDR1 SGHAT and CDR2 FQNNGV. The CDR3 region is CASSFPNRPGDYEQYF. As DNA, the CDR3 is TGTGCCAGCAGCTTTCCCAATAGACCTGGGGACTACGAGCAGTACTTC.

The CDR3 sequence is CASSLADRGLGGELFF. The CDR3 DNA sequence: TGCGCCAGCAGCTTGGCGGACAGGGGGCTCGGCGGGGAGCTGTTTTTT. This sequence joins TRBV5-1 and TRBJ2-2; 11 bases fit TRBD1. The CDR3 totals 16 residues. V trimming: 0 bases; J trimming: 7 bases; junction bases outside the gene matches: 5. Germline V gene data show CDR1 as SGHRS and CDR2 as YFSETQ.

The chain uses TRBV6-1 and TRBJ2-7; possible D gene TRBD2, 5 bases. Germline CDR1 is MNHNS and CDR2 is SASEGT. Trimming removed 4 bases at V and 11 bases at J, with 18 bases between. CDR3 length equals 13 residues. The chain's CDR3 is CASSGGQVTGKYF. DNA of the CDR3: TGTGCCAGCAGTGGAGGGCAGGTGACGGGGAAGTACTTC.

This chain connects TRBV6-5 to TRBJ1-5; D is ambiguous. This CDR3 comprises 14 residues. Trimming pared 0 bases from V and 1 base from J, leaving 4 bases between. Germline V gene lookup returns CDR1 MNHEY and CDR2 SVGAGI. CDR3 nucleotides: TGTGCCAGCAGTTACTCGGTGAGCAATCAGCCCCAGCATTTT. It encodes CASSYSVSNQPQHF.

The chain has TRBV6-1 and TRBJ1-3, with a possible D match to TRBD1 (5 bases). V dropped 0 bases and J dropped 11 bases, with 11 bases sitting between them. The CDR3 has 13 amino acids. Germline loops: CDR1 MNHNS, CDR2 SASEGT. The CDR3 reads CASSEAPQGAIYF. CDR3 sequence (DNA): TGTGCCAGCAGTGAAGCGCCTCAGGGAGCCATATATTTT.

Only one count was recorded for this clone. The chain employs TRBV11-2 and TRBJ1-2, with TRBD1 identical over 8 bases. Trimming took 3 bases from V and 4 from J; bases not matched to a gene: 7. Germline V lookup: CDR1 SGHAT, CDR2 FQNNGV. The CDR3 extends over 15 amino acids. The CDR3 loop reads CASSFGTGNFYGYTF. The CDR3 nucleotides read TGTGCCAGCAGCTTCGGGACAGGCAACTTCTATGGCTACACCTTC.

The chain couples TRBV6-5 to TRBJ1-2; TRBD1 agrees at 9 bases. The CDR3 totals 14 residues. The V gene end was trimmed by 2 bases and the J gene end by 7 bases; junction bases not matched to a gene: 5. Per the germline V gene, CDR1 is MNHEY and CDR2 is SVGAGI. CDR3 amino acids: CASSYSMDRGGYTF. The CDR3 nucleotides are TGTGCCAGCAGTTACAGCATGGACAGGGGTGGCTACACCTTC.

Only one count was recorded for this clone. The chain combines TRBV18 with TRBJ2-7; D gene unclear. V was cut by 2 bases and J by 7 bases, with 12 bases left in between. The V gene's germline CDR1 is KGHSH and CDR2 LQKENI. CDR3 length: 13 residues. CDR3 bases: TGTGCCAGCTCACCATCGTCTGGGAATGAGCAGTACTTC. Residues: CASSPSSGNEQYF.

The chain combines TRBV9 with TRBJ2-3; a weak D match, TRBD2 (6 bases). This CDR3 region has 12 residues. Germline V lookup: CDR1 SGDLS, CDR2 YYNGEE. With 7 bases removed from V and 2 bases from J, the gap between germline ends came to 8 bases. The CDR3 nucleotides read TGTGCCAGCGGGAGGACCACAGATACGCAGTATTTT. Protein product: CASGRTTDTQYF. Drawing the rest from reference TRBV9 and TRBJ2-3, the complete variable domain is DSGVTQTPKHLITATGQRVTLRCSPRSGDLSVYWYQQSLDQGLQFLIQYYNGEERAKGNILERFSAQQFPDLHSELNLSSLELGDSALYFCASGRTTDTQYFGPGTRLTVL.

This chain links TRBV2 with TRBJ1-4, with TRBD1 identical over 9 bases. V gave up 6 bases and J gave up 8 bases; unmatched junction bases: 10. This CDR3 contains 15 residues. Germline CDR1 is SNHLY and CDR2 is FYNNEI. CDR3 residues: CASRERTGDNEKLFF. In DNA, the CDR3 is TGTGCCAGCAGGGAACGGACAGGGGATAACGAAAAACTGTTTTTT.